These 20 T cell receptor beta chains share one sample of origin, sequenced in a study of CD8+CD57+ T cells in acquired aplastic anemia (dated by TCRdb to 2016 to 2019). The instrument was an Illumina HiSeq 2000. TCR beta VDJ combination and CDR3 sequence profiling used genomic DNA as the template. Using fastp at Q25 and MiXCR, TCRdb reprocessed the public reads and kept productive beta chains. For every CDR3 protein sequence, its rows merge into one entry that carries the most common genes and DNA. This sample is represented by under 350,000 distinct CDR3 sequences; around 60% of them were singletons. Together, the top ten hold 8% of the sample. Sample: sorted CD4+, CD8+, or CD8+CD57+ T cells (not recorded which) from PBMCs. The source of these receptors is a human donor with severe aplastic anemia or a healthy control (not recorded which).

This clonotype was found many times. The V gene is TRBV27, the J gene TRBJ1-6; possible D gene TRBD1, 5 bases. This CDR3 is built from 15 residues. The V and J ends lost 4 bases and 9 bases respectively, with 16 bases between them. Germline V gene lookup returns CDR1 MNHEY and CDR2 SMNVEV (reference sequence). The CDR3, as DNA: TGTGCCAGCAGTTCCTCCGGGAATAGGGGTTCACCCCTCCACTTT. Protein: CASSSSGNRGSPLHF.

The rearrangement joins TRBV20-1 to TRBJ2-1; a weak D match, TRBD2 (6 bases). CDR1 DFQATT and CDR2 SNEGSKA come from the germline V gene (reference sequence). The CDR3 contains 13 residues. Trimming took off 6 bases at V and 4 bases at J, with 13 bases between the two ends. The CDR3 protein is CSATTRQYNEQFF. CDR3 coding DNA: TGCAGTGCCACGACTAGACAGTACAATGAGCAGTTCTTC.

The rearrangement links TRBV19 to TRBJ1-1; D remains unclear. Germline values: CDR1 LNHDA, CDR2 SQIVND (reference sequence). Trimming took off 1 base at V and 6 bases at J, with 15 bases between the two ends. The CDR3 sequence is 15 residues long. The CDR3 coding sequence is TGTGCCAGTAGTATAGCCTCTCGACCCGCACCTGAAGCTTTCTTT. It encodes CASSIASRPAPEAFF.

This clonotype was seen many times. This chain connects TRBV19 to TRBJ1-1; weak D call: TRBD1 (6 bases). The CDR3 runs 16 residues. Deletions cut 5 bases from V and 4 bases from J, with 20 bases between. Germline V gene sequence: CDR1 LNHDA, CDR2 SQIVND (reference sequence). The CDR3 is CASSGRGSSPVTEAFF. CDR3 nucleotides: TGTGCCAGTAGTGGCAGGGGCTCCTCGCCGGTCACTGAAGCTTTCTTT.

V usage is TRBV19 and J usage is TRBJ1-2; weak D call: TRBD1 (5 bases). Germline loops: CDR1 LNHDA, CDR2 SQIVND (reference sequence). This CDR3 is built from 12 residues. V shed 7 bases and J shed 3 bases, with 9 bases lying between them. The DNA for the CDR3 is TGTGCCAGTAAGCAGGGATACTATGGCTACACCTTC. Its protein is CASKQGYYGYTF.

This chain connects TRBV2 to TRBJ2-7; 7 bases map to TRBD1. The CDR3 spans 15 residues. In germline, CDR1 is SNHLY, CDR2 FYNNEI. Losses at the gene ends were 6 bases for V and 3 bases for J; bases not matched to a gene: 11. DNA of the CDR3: TGTGCCAGCAGCCTGAGGGGACAGATAAACTACGAGCAGTACTTC. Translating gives CASSLRGQINYEQYF.

CDR3 sequence reads: CASSLGRRLAGDTDTQYF. Written as DNA, the CDR3 is TGTGCCAGCAGCTTAGGTCGTCGACTAGCGGGGGACACAGATACGCAGTATTTT. V gene TRBV7-2 combines with J gene TRBJ2-3; 12 bases are shared with TRBD2. V shed 1 base, J shed 2 bases, and the junction held 7 bases outside the gene matches. The germline V gene has CDR1 SGHTA and CDR2 FQGNSA. The length of the CDR3 is 18 residues.

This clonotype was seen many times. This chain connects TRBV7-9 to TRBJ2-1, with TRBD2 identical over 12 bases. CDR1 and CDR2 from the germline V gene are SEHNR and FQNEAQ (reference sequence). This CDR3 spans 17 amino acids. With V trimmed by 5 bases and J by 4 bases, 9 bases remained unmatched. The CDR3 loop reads CASSPPPGTSGYNEQFF. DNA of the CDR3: TGTGCCAGCAGCCCCCCCCCCGGGACTAGCGGGTACAATGAGCAGTTCTTC.

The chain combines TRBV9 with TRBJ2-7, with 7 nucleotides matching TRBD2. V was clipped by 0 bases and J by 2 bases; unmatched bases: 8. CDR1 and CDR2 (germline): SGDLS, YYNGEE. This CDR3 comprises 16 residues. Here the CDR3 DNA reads TGTGCCAGCAGCGTAGAGGAAAGGACTAGTGCCTACGAGCAGTACTTC. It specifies CASSVEERTSAYEQYF.

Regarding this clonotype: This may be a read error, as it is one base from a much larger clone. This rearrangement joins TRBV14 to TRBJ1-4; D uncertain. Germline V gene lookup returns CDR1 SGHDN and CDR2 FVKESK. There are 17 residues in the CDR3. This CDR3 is CASSRRALTDSNEKLLF. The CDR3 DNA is TGTGCCAGCAGCCGGCGGGCGCTCACAGACTCTAATGAAAAACTGCTTTTT.

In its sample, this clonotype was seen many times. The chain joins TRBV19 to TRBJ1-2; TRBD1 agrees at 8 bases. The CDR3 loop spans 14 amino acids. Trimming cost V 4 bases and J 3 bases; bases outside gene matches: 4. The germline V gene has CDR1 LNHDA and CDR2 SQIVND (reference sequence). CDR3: CASSSRGRDYGYTF. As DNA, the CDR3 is TGTGCCAGTAGTAGCAGGGGGCGTGACTATGGCTACACCTTC.

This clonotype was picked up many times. The chain's CDR3 is CASSPFGLARTQETQYF. CDR3 DNA sequence: TGCGCCAGCAGCCCGTTCGGACTAGCGCGGACCCAAGAGACCCAGTACTTC. The V and J genes are TRBV5-1 and TRBJ2-5; 9 bases line up with TRBD2. V lost 4 bases and J lost 1; bases outside the gene matches: 11. Germline lookup yields CDR1 SGHRS and CDR2 YFSETQ. This CDR3 has 17 residues.

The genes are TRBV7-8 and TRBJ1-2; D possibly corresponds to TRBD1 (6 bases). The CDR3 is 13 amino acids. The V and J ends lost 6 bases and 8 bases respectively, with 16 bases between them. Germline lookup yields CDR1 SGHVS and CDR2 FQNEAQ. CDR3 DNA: TGTGCCAGCAGTTTCGCCGGGGGGCACGGCTACACCTTC. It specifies CASSFAGGHGYTF.

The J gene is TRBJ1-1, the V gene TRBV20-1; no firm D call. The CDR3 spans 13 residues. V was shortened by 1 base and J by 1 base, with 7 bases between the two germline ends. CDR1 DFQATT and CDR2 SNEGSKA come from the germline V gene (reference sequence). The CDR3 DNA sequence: TGCAGTGCTAGAGGCCCCACGAACACTGAAGCTTTCTTT. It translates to CSARGPTNTEAFF.

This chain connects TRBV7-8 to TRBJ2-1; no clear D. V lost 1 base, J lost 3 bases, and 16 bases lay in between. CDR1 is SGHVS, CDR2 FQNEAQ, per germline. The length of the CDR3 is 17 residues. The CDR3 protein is CASSLVEPPGVYNEQFF. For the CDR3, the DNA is TGTGCCAGCAGCTTAGTAGAACCGCCCGGCGTCTACAATGAGCAGTTCTTC.

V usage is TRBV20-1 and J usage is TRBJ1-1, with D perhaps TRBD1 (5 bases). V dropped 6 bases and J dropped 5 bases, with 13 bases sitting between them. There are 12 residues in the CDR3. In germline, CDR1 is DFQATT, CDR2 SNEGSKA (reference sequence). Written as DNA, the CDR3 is TGCAGTGCGGTGGGCTACAGGACTGAAGCTTTCTTT. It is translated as CSAVGYRTEAFF.

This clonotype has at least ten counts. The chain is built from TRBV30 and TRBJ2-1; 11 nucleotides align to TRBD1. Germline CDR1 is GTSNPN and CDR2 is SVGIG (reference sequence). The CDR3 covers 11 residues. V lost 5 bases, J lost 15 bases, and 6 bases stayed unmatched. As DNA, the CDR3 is TGTGCCTGGGGGGGGACAGGGGGGCCGTTCTTC. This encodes CAWGGTGGPFF.

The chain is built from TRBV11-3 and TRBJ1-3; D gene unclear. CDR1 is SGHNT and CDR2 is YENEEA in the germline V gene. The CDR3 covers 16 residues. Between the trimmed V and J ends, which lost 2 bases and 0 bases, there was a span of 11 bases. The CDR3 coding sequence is TGTGCCAGCAGCTTAAATGTCGGTAGCTCTGGAAACACCATATATTTT. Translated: CASSLNVGSSGNTIYF.

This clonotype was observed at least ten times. Written as DNA, the CDR3 is TGCAGCGTGCGCTCCGGGACAGGGGTGAGCGGGGAGCTGTTTTTT. As protein: CSVRSGTGVSGELFF. The J gene is TRBJ2-2, the V gene TRBV29-1; TRBD1 matches at 10 bases. V was pared by 6 bases and J by 7 bases, with 11 bases of the junction left unmatched. The germline CDR1 and CDR2 sequences are SQVTM and ANQGSEA. This CDR3 is built from 15 residues.

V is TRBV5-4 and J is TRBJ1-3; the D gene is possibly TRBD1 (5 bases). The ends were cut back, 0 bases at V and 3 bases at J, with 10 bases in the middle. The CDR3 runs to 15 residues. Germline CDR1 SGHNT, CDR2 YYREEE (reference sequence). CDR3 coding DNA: TGTGCCAGCAGCTTGGACGGGGGGGTTGGAAACACCATATATTTT. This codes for CASSLDGGVGNTIYF.